The 19 T cell receptor beta chains in this list originate from one sample, sequenced in a study of regulatory T cells in long-lasting Graves disease. Time point in this sample: newly diagnosed GD, antithyroid drugs for less than 3 months. With RNA extracted from PBMCs as input, the TCR library was made. CDR3-region Arm-PCR and iRepertoire HTBI primers produced the TCR beta libraries. TCRdb reprocessed the multiplex PCR reads via MiXCR and lists one record per CDR3 protein. The sample contains roughly 500,000 distinct CDR3 sequences, roughly 14% of which appear only once. These records were also assigned to another study, of T cells in Graves' hyperthyroidism and ophthalmopathy.

This material consisted of peripheral blood mononuclear cells (PBMCs), taken at new diagnosis, from a patient treated with antithyroid drugs. These receptors were taken from a man aged 25 to 45 with Graves disease.

Notes on this clonotype: A much bigger clone sits one base away, suggesting this may be a read error. The rearrangement links TRBV20-1 to TRBJ1-4; D is ambiguous. The V gene's germline CDR1 is DFQATT and CDR2 SNEGSKA (reference sequence). This CDR3 region has 14 residues. CDR3 in amino acids: CSTRLGSWEEKLFF. The CDR3 bases are TGCAGTACTAGGCTAGGCTCCTGGGAGGAAAAACTGTTTTTT.

The genes are TRBV7-9 and TRBJ2-3; 8 bases are shared with TRBD2. V was pared by 2 bases and J by 4 bases, with 8 bases of the junction left unmatched. Germline assignment: CDR1 SEHNR and CDR2 FQNEAQ (reference sequence). The CDR3 is made up of 16 amino acids. The DNA of the CDR3 is TGTGCCAGCAGCTTATATGTTAGCGGGAAGGCAGATACGCAGTATTTT. It specifies CASSLYVSGKADTQYF.

This clonotype showed up many times. The chain has TRBV7-9 and TRBJ1-2; TRBD1 agrees at 12 bases. Germline V gene lookup returns CDR1 SEHNR and CDR2 FQNEAQ (reference sequence). The CDR3 has 15 residues. V lost 6 bases and J lost 6; bases outside the gene matches: 8. The CDR3 DNA reads as TGTGCCAGCAGGGCCGGGGACAGGGGGCATGATGGCTACACCTTC. Translating it yields CASRAGDRGHDGYTF.

This clonotype was picked up many times. The chain couples TRBV27 to TRBJ1-2; 10 nucleotides align to TRBD1. The CDR3 runs 14 residues. Germline V gives CDR1 MNHEY, CDR2 SMNVEV (reference sequence). V shed 4 bases, J shed 4 bases, and the junction held 3 bases outside the gene matches. This chain's CDR3 is CASSSRDRGYGYTF. The CDR3 DNA reads TGTGCCAGCAGTTCGCGGGACAGGGGCTATGGCTACACCTTC.

This clonotype was picked up many times. V gene TRBV6-1 combines with J gene TRBJ2-7; perhaps TRBD2 as D (6 bases). Per the germline V gene, CDR1 is MNHNS and CDR2 is SASEGT. The CDR3 has 12 amino acids. The V end lost 9 bases, the J end lost 1 base, and 10 bases lay between the germline ends. The CDR3 loop reads CASGGYSYEQYF. The CDR3 DNA is TGTGCCAGTGGAGGGTATTCCTACGAGCAGTACTTC.

This clonotype was counted between two and nine times. The J gene is TRBJ1-2, the V gene TRBV29-1; D gene uncertain. CDR3 size: 11 residues. Deletions cut 7 bases from V and 0 bases from J, with 6 bases between. Per the germline V gene, CDR1 is SQVTM and CDR2 is ANQGSEA. CDR3 in DNA: TGCAGCGGACGGTCTAACTATGGCTACACCTTC. Translation gives CSGRSNYGYTF. Together with reference TRBV29-1 and TRBJ1-2, the CDR3 gives the full variable domain: SAVISQKPSRDICQRGTSLTIQCQVDSQVTMMFWYRQQPGQSLTLIATANQGSEATYESGFVIDKFPISRPNLTFSTLTVSNMSPEDSSIYLCSGRSNYGYTFGSGTRLTVV.

This clonotype was detected ten times or more. V gene TRBV2 combines with J gene TRBJ2-2; TRBD1 agrees at 8 bases. Germline loops: CDR1 SNHLY, CDR2 FYNNEI. The CDR3 consists of 13 residues. V was clipped by 8 bases and J by 5 bases; unmatched bases: 4. In DNA, the CDR3 is TGTGCCAGCTACAGGGGGACAACCGGGGAGCTGTTTTTT. This translates into CASYRGTTGELFF.

This clonotype was counted at least ten times. V gene TRBV6-1 combines with J gene TRBJ2-1, with D perhaps matching TRBD1 or TRBD2 (5 bases each). CDR3 size: 12 residues. The germline CDR1 and CDR2 sequences are MNHNS and SASEGT. Deletions cut 6 bases from V and 15 bases from J, with 18 bases between. CDR3: CASRVLGRTPFF. The CDR3 coding sequence is TGTGCCAGCAGAGTATTGGGACGTACCCCGTTCTTC.

This clonotype was detected a few times. The CDR3 coding sequence is TGTGCCAGCAGTGAACAGCGGGCAGGGGGCGCCATTGGCTACACCTTC. Protein sequence: CASSEQRAGGAIGYTF. V and J are TRBV2 and TRBJ1-2, with 8 positions matching TRBD1. Trimming removed 2 bases from V and 7 bases from J; junction bases left unmatched: 12. Germline assignment: CDR1 SNHLY and CDR2 FYNNEI. CDR3 length equals 16 residues.

The chain links TRBV19 to TRBJ1-2; D perhaps matches TRBD1 (5 bases). V lost 9 bases and J lost 5, with 19 bases in between. The germline V gene encodes CDR1 LNHDA and CDR2 SQIVND (reference sequence). The CDR3 sequence is 14 residues long. The CDR3 DNA is TGTGCCAGCGTTCAGGGTCCCCCCTTATATGGCTACACCTTC. Its protein product is CASVQGPPLYGYTF.

A single count supports this clonotype. This likely came from a read error, as a far larger clone is one base away. The chain has TRBV7-9 and TRBJ2-7; possibly TRBD1 for D (5 bases). The germline V gene encodes CDR1 SEHNR and CDR2 FQNEAQ (reference sequence). This CDR3 is 13 amino acids long. The CDR3 loop reads CASSFGHVYEQCF. For the CDR3, the DNA is TGTGCCAGCAGCTTCGGACACGTCTACGAGCAGTGCTTC.

This clonotype came up many times. The J gene is TRBJ2-7, the V gene TRBV27; 9 bases match TRBD1. V was pared by 3 bases and J by 4 bases, with 10 bases of the junction left unmatched. This CDR3 has 16 amino acids. CDR1 and CDR2 (germline): MNHEY, SMNVEV (reference sequence). DNA for the CDR3: TGTGCCAGCAGTTTGGTATTGACAGGGGGTTCTTACGAGCAGTACTTC. Translated: CASSLVLTGGSYEQYF.

This clonotype has at least ten counts. V usage is TRBV11-2 and J usage is TRBJ2-1; 7 bases map to TRBD2. V trimming: 1 base; J trimming: 5 bases; junction bases outside the gene matches: 5. The CDR3 extends over 15 amino acids. The germline V gene encodes CDR1 SGHAT and CDR2 FQNNGV. The CDR3 is CASSLGEGIDNEQFF. CDR3 in DNA: TGTGCCAGCAGCTTAGGGGAGGGGATTGACAATGAGCAGTTCTTC.

This clonotype occurred many times. The gene calls are TRBV20-1 and TRBJ1-1, with 7 bases lining up with TRBD1. Per the germline V gene, CDR1 is DFQATT and CDR2 is SNEGSKA (reference sequence). The V and J ends lost 5 bases and 1 base, in that order; junction bases with no gene match: 7. The CDR3 has 14 residues. DNA of the CDR3: TGCAGTGCTCGACGAGGGACAGCGAACACTGAAGCTTTCTTT. Residues: CSARRGTANTEAFF.

This sequence joins TRBV6-4 and TRBJ2-1; D could derive from TRBD1 or TRBD2 (5 bases each). The CDR3 covers 13 residues. V was shortened by 4 bases and J by 5 bases, with 9 bases between the two germline ends. CDR1 MRHNA and CDR2 SNTAGT come from the germline V gene. CDR3 residues: CASSGDHNNEQFF. The CDR3, as DNA: TGTGCCAGCAGTGGGGACCACAACAATGAGCAGTTCTTC.

This clonotype was seen a few times. The chain is built from TRBV15 and TRBJ2-2; TRBD1 is a possible D gene (6 bases). Germline V CDR1 and CDR2: LNHNV, YYDKDF (reference sequence). The CDR3 is made up of 16 amino acids. V gave up 2 bases and J gave up 5 bases, with 15 bases separating them. CDR3 sequence (DNA): TGTGCCACCAGCAGATCTACAGGGCTGGGGACCGGGGAGCTGTTTTTT. It is translated as CATSRSTGLGTGELFF.

CDR3 in DNA: TGTGCCAGCAGCCGAAGGGGCGCCACTGAAGCTTTCTTT. This sequence encodes CASSRRGATEAFF. The chain has TRBV3-1 and TRBJ1-1, with a tentative D call TRBD1 (5 bases). The CDR3 has 13 amino acids. The V end was cut by 4 bases, the J end by 4 bases, with 10 bases between. Looked up from germline, CDR1 is LGHDT and CDR2 is YNNKEL (reference sequence).

This clonotype came up many times. This chain uses TRBV6-2 or TRBV6-3 with TRBJ2-3, with 8 bases that match TRBD2. V lost 6 bases to trimming and J lost 1 base; unmatched junction nucleotides: 9. Germline V CDR1 and CDR2: MNHEY, SVGEGT. The CDR3 is 16 residues long. CDR3 in DNA: TGTGCCAGCAGGTCCCCAAGCGGGAGTGGCACAGATACGCAGTATTTT. Translation gives CASRSPSGSGTDTQYF.

This clonotype was counted many times. CDR3: CASSLQGFNEQYF. The CDR3 region has the DNA TGTGCCAGCAGTTTACAGGGGTTCAACGAGCAGTACTTC. The chain recombines TRBV12-3 or TRBV12-4 with TRBJ2-7; D might be TRBD1 (6 bases). Trimming cost V 2 bases and J 5 bases, with 10 bases left between them. The CDR3 contains 13 residues.